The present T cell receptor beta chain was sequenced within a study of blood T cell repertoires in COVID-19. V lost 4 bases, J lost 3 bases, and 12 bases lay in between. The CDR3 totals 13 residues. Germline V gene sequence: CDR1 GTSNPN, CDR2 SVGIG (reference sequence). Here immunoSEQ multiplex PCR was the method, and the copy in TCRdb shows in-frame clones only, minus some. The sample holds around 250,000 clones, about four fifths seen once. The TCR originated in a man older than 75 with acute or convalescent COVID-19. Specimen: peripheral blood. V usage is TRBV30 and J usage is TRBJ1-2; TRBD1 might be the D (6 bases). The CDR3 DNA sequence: TGTGCCTGGACCCGAAGGACAGACTATGGCTACACCTTC. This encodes CAWTRRTDYGYTF.